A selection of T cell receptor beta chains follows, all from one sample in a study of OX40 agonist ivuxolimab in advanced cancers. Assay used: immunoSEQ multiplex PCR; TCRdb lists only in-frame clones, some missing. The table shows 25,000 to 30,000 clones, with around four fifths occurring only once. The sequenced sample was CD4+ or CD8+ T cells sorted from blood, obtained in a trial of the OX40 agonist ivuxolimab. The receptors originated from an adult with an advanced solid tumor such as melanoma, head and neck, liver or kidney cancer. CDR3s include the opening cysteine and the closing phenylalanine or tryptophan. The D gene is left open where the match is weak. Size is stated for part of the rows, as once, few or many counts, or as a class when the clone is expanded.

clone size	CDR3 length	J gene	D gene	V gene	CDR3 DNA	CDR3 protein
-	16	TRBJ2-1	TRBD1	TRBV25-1	TGTGCCAGCAGTGAATTCCGGGACAGGGGATACGATGAGCAGTTCTTC	CASSEFRDRGYDEQFF
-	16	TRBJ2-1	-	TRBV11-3	TGTGCCAGCAGCCCAAGGGACACGAGCTCCTACAATGAGCAGTTCTTC	CASSPRDTSSYNEQFF
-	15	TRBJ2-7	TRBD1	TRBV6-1	TGTGCCAGCAGGGAGTGGCCAGGGGGATCCTACGAGCAGTACTTC	CASREWPGGSYEQYF
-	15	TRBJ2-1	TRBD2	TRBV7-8	TGTGCCAGCAGCCCTTTAGCGGGAGCATACAATGAGCAGTTCTTC	CASSPLAGAYNEQFF
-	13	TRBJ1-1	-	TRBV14	TGTGCCAGCAGCCAAAGCGGGAGGACTGAAGCTTTCTTT	CASSQSGRTEAFF
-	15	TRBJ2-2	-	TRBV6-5	TGTGCCAGCAGTTACGGTGACCCGGCCACCGGGGAGCTGTTTTTT	CASSYGDPATGELFF
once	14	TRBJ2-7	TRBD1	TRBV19	TGTGCCAGTAGTATGACAGGGGGGTCCTACGAGCAGTACTTC	CASSMTGGSYEQYF
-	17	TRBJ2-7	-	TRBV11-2	TGTGCCAGCAGCTTAGTAGCGGCAGCCCTTGTATCCTACGAGCAGTACTTC	CASSLVAAALVSYEQYF
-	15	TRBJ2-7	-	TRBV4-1	TGCGCCAGCAGCCATCGGGTTTCGGGATCCTACGAGCAGTACTTC	CASSHRVSGSYEQYF
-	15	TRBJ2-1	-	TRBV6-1	TGTGCCAGCAGTGGACCCCCGGGACAAGGGGGTGAGCAGTTCTTC	CASSGPPGQGGEQFF
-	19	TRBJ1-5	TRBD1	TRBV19	TGTGCCAGTAGTTTCCTCCGGGACAGGGGAGTTTATAGCAATCAGCCCCAGCATTTT	CASSFLRDRGVYSNQPQHF
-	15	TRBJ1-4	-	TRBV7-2	TGTGCCAGCAGCTTAGCGCTCGGGCCGAATGAAAAACTGTTTTTT	CASSLALGPNEKLFF
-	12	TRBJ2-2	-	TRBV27	TGTGCCAGCAGTTTTGGAGTCGGGGAGCTGTTTTTT	CASSFGVGELFF
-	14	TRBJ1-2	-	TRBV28	TGTGCCGTCACCTCTGGGGGGGCGGGAGGAGGCTACACCTTC	CAVTSGGAGGGYTF
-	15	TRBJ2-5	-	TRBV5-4	TGTGCCAGCAGCTTAGGGACTTCCCAAATAGAGACCCAGTACTTC	CASSLGTSQIETQYF
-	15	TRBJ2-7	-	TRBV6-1	TGTGCCAGCAGTGACCCCCCGGGGGGCACATACGAGCAGTACTTC	CASSDPPGGTYEQYF
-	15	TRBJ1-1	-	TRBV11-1	TGTGCCAGCAGCTTAGCGAGGGACCGTGAACTAGGAGCTTTCTTT	CASSLARDRELGAFF
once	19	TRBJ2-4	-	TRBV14	TGTGCCAGCAGCCAAGATAGAATGGCAGGCCCAACTCCCAAAAACATTCAGTACTTC	CASSQDRMAGPTPKNIQYF
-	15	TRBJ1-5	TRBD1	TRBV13	TGTGCCAGCAGCTCAGGGACAGGGGAAAATCAGCCCCAGCATTTT	CASSSGTGENQPQHF
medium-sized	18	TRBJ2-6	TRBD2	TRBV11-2	TGTGCCAGCAGCGACACCGGGACTACATACTCTGGGGCCAACGTCCTGACTTTC	CASSDTGTTYSGANVLTF
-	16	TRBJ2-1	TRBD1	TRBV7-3	TGTGCCAGCAGCTCGCGAGGGGGCAGCTCCTACAATGAGCAGTTCTTC	CASSSRGGSSYNEQFF
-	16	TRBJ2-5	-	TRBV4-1	TGCGCCAGCAGCCAAGTGGCCTCAGGGGTCGGGGGGACCCAGTACTTC	CASSQVASGVGGTQYF
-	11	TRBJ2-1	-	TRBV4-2	TGTGCCAGCAGCCAAGAGCGCGAGCAGTTCTTC	CASSQEREQFF
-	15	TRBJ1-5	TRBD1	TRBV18	TGTGCCAGCTCACTCGGACAGGCGCAGAATCAGCCCCAGCATTTT	CASSLGQAQNQPQHF
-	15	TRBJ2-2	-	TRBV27	TGTGCCAGCAGTTTCGCGGGGGCCGCCACCGGGGAGCTGTTTTTT	CASSFAGAATGELFF
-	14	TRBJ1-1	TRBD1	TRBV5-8	TGTGCCAGCAGCTTGGAAGGACAGGGCACTGAAGCTTTCTTT	CASSLEGQGTEAFF
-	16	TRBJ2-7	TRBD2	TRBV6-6	TGTGCCAGCAGCCCTGGCTTACTAGCGGGGCTTTACGAGCAGTACTTC	CASSPGLLAGLYEQYF
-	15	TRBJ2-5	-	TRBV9	TGTGCCAGCAGCGTAGCAGTCTGGGGGGAAGAGACCCAGTACTTC	CASSVAVWGEETQYF
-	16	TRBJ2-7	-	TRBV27	TGTGCCAGCAGTTTATCGAGAAGCATCGGATTCTACGAGCAGTACTTC	CASSLSRSIGFYEQYF
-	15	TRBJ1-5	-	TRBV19	TGTGCCAGTAGTTTCGGACTCGCGGGCAATCAGCCCCAGCATTTT	CASSFGLAGNQPQHF
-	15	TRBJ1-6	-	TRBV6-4	TGTGCCAGCAGTCCACCGACAGGAACAAGTTCACCCCTCCACTTT	CASSPPTGTSSPLHF
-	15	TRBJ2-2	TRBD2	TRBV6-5	TGTGCCAGCAGTTACACAGCGGGGCAAACCGGGGAGCTGTTTTTT	CASSYTAGQTGELFF
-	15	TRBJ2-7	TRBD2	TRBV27	TGTGCCAGCAGCCCTGAGACTAGCGGGAGCGGGGAGCAGTACTTC	CASSPETSGSGEQYF
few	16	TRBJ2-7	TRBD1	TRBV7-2	TGTGCCAGCAGCTTAGAACGGGGACAGAGCTCCTACGAGCAGTACTTC	CASSLERGQSSYEQYF
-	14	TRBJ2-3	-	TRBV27	TGTGCCAGCAGTTTATCAGCTCGGGGGGATACGCAGTATTTT	CASSLSARGDTQYF